This record covers a single T cell receptor beta chain. The method was immunoSEQ multiplex PCR; TCRdb's version includes in-frame clones alone and lacks a portion of them. The sample includes around 1 million clones, approximately 80% of them seen just once. V gave up 8 bases and J gave up 6 bases; unmatched junction bases: 12. CDR1 is ENHRY and CDR2 is SYGVKD in the germline V gene. The CDR3 extends over 15 amino acids. This specimen belongs to a study of shared clonotypes between healthy human individuals. Whole-study context: The cohort had a couple of women and a few men, ages 18 to 49.

The sequence came from a man aged 18-30 years in good health. The sequenced material came from memory CD4+ T cells sorted from blood. Regarding subset: CD45RA-negative fraction. The chain joins TRBV10-3 to TRBJ2-7; 11 bases map to TRBD2. CDR3 coding DNA: TGTGCCATCCGGAACTATAGCGGGAGGGCCATCGAGCAGTACTTC. Its translation: CAIRNYSGRAIEQYF.